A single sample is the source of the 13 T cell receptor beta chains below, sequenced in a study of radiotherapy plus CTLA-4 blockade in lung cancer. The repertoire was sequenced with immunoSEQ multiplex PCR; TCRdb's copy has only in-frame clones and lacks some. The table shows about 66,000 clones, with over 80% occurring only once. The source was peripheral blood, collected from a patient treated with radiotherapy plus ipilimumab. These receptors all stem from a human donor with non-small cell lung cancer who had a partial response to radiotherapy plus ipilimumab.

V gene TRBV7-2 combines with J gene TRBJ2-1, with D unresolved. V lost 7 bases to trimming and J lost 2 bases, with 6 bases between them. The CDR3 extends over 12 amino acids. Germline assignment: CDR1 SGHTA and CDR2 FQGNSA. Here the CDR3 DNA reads TGTGCCAGCACCCTCGCCTACAATGAGCAGTTCTTC. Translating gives CASTLAYNEQFF.

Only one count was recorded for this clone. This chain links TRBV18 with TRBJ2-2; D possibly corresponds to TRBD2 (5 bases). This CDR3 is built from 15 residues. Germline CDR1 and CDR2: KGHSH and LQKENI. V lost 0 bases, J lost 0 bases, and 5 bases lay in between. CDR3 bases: TGTGCCAGCTCACCACCGCGGGCGAACACCGGGGAGCTGTTTTTT. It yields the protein CASSPPRANTGELFF.

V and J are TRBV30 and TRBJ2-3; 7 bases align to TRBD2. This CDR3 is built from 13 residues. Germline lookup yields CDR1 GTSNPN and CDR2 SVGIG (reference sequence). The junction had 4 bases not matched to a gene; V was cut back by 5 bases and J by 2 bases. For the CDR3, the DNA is TGTGCCTGGGGCGGGAGTAACACAGATACGCAGTATTTT. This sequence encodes CAWGGSNTDTQYF.

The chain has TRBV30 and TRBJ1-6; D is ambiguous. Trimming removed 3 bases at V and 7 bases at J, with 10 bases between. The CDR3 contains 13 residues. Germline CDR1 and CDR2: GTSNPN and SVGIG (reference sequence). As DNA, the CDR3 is TGTGCCTGGAGCCCCGGGGAAAATTCACCCCTCCACTTT. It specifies CAWSPGENSPLHF.

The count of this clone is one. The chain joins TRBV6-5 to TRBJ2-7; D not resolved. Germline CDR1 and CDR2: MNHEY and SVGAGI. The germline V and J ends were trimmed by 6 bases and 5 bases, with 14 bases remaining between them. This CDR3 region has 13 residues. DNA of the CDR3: TGTGCCAGCAGCCGCGGAAATCACGACGAGCAGTACTTC. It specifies CASSRGNHDEQYF.

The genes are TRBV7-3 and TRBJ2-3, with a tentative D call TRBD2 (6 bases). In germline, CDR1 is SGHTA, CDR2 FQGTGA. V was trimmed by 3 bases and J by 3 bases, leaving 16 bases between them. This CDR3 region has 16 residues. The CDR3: CASSLGGPPATDTQYF. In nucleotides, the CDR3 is TGTGCCAGCAGCTTGGGGGGACCCCCGGCTACAGATACGCAGTATTTT.

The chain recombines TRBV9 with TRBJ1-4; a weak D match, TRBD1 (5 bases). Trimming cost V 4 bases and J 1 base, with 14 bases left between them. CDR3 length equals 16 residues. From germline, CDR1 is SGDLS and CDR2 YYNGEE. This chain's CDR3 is CASSPSPGLTNEKLFF. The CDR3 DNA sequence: TGTGCCAGCAGCCCCTCACCAGGGTTAACTAATGAAAAACTGTTTTTT.

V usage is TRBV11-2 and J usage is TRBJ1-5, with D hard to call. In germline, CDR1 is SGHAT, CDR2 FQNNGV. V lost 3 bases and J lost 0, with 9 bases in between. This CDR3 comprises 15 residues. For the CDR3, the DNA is TGTGCCAGCAGCTTCTCCGCGGGTAGCAATCAGCCCCAGCATTTT. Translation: CASSFSAGSNQPQHF. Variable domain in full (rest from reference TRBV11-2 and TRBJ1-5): EAGVAQSPRYKIIEKRQSVAFWCNPISGHATLYWYQQILGQGPKLLIQFQNNGVVDDSQLPKDRFSAERLKGVDSTLKIQPAKLEDSAVYLCASSFSAGSNQPQHFGDGTRLSIL.

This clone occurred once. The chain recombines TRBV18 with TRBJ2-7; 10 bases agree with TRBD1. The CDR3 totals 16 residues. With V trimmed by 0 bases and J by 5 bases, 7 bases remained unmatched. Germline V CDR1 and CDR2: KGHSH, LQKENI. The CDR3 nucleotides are TGTGCCAGCTCACCACCCTCGGGACAGGGGCCCCACGAGCAGTACTTC. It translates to CASSPPSGQGPHEQYF.

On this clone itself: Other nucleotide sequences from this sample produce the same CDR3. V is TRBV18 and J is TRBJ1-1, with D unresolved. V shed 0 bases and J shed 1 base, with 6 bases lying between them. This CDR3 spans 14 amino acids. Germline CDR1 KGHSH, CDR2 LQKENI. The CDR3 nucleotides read TGTGCCAGCTCACCACCGTCCAGGAACACTGAAGCTTTCTTT. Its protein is CASSPPSRNTEAFF.

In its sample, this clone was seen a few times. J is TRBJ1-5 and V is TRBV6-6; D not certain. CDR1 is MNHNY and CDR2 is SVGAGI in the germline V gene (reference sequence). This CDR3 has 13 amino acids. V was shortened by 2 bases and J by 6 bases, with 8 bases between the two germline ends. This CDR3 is CASSYAGSQPQHF. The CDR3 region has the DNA TGTGCCAGCAGTTACGCCGGGTCTCAGCCCCAGCATTTT.

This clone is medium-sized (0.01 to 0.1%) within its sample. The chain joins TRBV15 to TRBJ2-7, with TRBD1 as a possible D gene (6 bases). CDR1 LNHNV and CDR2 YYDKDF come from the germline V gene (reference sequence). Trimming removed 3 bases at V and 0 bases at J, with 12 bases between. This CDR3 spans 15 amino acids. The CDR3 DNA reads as TGTGCCACCAGCAGGGCCGACAGGTACTCCTACGAGCAGTACTTC. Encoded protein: CATSRADRYSYEQYF. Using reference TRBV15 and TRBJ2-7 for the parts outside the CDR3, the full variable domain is DAMVIQNPRYQVTQFGKPVTLSCSQTLNHNVMYWYQQKSSQAPKLLFHYYDKDFNNEADTPDNFQSRRPNTSFCFLDIRSPGLGDTAMYLCATSRADRYSYEQYFGPGTRLTVT.

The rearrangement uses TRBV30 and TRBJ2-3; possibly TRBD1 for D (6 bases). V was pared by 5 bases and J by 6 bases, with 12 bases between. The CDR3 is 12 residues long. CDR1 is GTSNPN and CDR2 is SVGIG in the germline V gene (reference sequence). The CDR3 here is CAWERTADTQYF. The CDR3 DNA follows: TGTGCCTGGGAGAGGACAGCCGATACGCAGTATTTT.